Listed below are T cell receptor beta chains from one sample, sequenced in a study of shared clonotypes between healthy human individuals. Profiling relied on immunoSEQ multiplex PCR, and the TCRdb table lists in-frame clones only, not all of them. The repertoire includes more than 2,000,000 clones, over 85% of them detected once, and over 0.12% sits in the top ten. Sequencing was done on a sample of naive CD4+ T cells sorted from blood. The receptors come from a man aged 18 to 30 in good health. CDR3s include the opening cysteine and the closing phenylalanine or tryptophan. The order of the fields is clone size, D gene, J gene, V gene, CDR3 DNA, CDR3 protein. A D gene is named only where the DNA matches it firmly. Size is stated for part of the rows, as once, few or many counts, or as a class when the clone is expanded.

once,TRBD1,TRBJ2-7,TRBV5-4,TGTGCCAGCAGCTTACAGGGGCCGAGCTCCTACGAGCAGTACTTC,CASSLQGPSSYEQYF
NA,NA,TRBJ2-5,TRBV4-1,TGCGCCAGCAGCCAGTCTCTCATGGGGACCCAGTACTTC,CASSQSLMGTQYF
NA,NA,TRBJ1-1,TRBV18,TGTGCCAGCTCACCTCCCGGCTCCAGACTTAACACTGAAGCTTTCTTT,CASSPPGSRLNTEAFF
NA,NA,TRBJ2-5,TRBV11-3,TGTGCCAGCTCCCGGGGGGCCGAAAGTTGGGAGACCCAGTACTTC,CASSRGAESWETQYF
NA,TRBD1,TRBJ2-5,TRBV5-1,TGCGCCAGCAGCTTGGGTCAGGGGGCTCAAGAGACCCAGTACTTC,CASSLGQGAQETQYF
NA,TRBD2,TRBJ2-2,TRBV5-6,TGTGCCAGCAGCCCCGGGGGGTCGACCGGGGAGCTGTTTTTT,CASSPGGSTGELFF
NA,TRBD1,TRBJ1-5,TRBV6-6,TGTGCCAGCAGCGACAGGGGGCGCGGGAATCAGCCCCAGCATTTT,CASSDRGRGNQPQHF
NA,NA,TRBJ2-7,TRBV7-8,TGTGCCAGCAGCGTGGGGGCGGGACACACAAACTACGAGCAGTACTTC,CASSVGAGHTNYEQYF
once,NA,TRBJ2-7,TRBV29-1,TGCAGCGCTGGGGTTGGAGGGAACAGTCAAGAGCAGTACTTC,CSAGVGGNSQEQYF
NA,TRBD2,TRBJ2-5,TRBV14,TGTGCCAGCAGCCGTTTAGCGGGAGTAAGCGAGACCCAGTACTTC,CASSRLAGVSETQYF
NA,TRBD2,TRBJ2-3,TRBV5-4,TGTGCCAGCAGCTTGGGGGAGGCTAGCGGGGGCCGTAGCACAGATACGCAGTATTTT,CASSLGEASGGRSTDTQYF
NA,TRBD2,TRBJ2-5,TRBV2,TGTGCCAGCAGCGGACTAGCGGGAGTTTCGGAGACCCAGTACTTC,CASSGLAGVSETQYF
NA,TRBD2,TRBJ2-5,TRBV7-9,TGTGCCAGCAGCTCCGTCGGGGGGGAGACCCAGTACTTC,CASSSVGGETQYF
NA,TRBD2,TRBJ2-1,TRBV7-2,TGTGCCAGCAGCTCTCGGACTAGTATCGTCCATGAGCAGTTCTTC,CASSSRTSIVHEQFF
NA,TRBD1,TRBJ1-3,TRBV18,TGTGCCAGCTCACCGGGACAGAGCTCTGGAAACACCATATATTTT,CASSPGQSSGNTIYF
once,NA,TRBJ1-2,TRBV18,TGTGCCAGCTCCACCGGCTATGGCTACACCTTC,CASSTGYGYTF
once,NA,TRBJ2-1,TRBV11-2,TGTGCCAGCAGCTCAGGGTGGCTTATACCGACGGGTGAGCAGTTCTTC,CASSSGWLIPTGEQFF
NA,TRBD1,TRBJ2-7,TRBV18,TGTGCCAGCTCAACCGGACAGGGCAGCTCCTACGAGCAGTACTTC,CASSTGQGSSYEQYF
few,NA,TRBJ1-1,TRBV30,TGTGCCTGGGGAAACGCAGAGAACACTGAAGCTTTCTTT,CAWGNAENTEAFF
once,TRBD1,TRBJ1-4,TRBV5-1,TGCGCCAGCAGCTCAGGGGGCCCGAATGAAAAACTGTTTTTT,CASSSGGPNEKLFF
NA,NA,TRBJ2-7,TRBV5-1,TGCGCCAGCAGATATTTGTCCCGCCCCAGCTACGAGCAGTACTTC,CASRYLSRPSYEQYF
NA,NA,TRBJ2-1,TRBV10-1,TGCGCCAGCAGTGAAACCTCCCTCCCGGGGAATGAGCAGTTCTTC,CASSETSLPGNEQFF
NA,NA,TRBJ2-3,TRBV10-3,TGTGCCATCAGCGTAGGCACAGATACGCAGTATTTT,CAISVGTDTQYF
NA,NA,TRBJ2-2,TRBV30,TGTGCCTGGAGTGTATATTGGGGGGGCAGCGGGGAGCTGTTTTTT,CAWSVYWGGSGELFF
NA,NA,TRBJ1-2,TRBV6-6,TGTGCCAGCCTCCGGGATGGGGGCTACACCTTC,CASLRDGGYTF
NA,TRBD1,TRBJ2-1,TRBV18,TGTGCCAGCTCACCGCCCGACAGGGAGTGGCAGTTCTTC,CASSPPDREWQFF
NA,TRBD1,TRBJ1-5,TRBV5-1,TGCGCCAGCAGCTTGGAAGGACAGGGCAATCAGCCCCAGCATTTT,CASSLEGQGNQPQHF
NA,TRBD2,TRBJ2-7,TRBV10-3,TGTGCTATCAGTGAGTCGGTGATAGCGGGATACGAGCAGTACTTC,CAISESVIAGYEQYF
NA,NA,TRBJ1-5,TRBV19,TGTGCCAGTAGTATCAACGTGGGGAATCAGCCCCAGCATTTT,CASSINVGNQPQHF
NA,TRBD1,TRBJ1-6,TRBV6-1,TGTGCCAGCAGCCCGACTCAGACAGGGTCCTCACCCCTCCACTTT,CASSPTQTGSSPLHF
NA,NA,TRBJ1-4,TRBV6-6,TGTGCCAGCAGTTCCAGGGCGCGTGAAAAACTGTTTTTT,CASSSRAREKLFF
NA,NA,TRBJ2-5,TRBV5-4,TGTGCCAGCAGCTTTTCCGGAAGGGACCAGTACTTC,CASSFSGRDQYF
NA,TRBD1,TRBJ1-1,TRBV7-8,TGTGCCAGCAGCCAATTGACAGGGACCACTGAAGCTTTCTTT,CASSQLTGTTEAFF
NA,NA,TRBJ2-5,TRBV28,TGTGCCAGCAGCCCTCGGGAGACCCAGTACTTC,CASSPRETQYF
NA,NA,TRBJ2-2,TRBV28,TGTGCCAGCAGTTTATGGGATACCGGGGAGCTGTTTTTT,CASSLWDTGELFF
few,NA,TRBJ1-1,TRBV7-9,TGTGCCAGCAGCCGTGGTCCCACTGAAGCTTTCTTT,CASSRGPTEAFF
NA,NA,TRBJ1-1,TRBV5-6,TGTGCCAGCAGCCCCGGTAGGGTTACTAGCACTGAAGCTTTCTTT,CASSPGRVTSTEAFF
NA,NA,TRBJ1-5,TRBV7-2,TGTGCCAGCATGGGGTGGGGAGGGAAGAGCAATCAGCCCCAGCATTTT,CASMGWGGKSNQPQHF
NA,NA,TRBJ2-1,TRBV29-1,TGCAGCGTTGAAGATAGGGCTAGCTACAATGAGCAGTTCTTC,CSVEDRASYNEQFF
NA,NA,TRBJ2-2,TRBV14,TGTGCCAGCAGCCAAGACGGGAGCTACACCGGGGAGCTGTTTTTT,CASSQDGSYTGELFF